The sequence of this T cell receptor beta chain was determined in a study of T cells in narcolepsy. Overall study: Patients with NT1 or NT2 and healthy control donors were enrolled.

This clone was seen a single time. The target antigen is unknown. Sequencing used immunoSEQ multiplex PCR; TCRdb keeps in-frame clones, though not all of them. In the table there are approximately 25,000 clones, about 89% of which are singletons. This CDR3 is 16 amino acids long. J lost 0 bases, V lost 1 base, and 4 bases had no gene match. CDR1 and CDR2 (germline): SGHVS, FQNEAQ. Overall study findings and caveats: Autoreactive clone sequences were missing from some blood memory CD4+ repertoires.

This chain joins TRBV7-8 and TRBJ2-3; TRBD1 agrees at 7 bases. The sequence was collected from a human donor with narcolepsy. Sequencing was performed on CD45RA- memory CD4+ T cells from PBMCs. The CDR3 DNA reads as TGTGCCAGCAGCTTAGGGCCAGGGGGAAGCACAGATACGCAGTATTTT. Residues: CASSLGPGGSTDTQYF.